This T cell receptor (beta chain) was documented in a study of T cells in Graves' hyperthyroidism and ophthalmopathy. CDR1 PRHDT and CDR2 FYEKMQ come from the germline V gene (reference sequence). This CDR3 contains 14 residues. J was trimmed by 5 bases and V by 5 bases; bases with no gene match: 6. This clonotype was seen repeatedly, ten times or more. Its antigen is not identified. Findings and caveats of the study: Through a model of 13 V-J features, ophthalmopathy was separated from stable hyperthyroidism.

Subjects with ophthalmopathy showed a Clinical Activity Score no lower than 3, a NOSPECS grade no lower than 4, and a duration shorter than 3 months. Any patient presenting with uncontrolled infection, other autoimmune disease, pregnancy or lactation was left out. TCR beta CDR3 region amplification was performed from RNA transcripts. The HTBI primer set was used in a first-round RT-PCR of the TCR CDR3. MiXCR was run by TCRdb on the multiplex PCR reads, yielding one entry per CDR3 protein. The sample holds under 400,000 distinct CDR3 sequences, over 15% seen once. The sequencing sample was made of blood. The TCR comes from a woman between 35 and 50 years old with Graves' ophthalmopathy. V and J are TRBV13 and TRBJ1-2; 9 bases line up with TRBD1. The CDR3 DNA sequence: TGTGCCAGCAGCCCGGGACAGGGACCTTATGGCTACACCTTC. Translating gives CASSPGQGPYGYTF.